The clone carrying this T cell receptor beta chain was counted a few times. The antigen is not known. Trimming took 1 base from V and 3 from J, leaving 6 bases between them. The CDR3 is 13 residues long. Germline lookup yields CDR1 LNHNV and CDR2 YYDKDF (reference sequence). These data belong to a study of cytomegalovirus exposure and HLA in healthy donors. Study-level points and caveats: When presence/absence was analysed, sequencing depth was taken to be roughly uniform across donors. A list of 164 TCR beta chains associated with cytomegalovirus was given. With later analysis, a missense DCLRE1C variant became linked to TCR beta V- and J-gene trimming.

Every donor was a healthy person donating bone marrow. In the PCR, 60 Vbeta and 13 Jbeta primers were used. Assay: immunoSEQ multiplex PCR; the TCRdb copy retains only in-frame clones and omits some. In the table there are fewer than 95,000 clones, roughly 60% of which are singletons. This TCR came from a woman aged 50 to 60 in good health and CMV-seropositive. The chain carries TRBV15 and TRBJ1-2, with D hard to call. The sequencing sample was made of PBMCs. The CDR3 sequence: CATSRVSYYGYTF. Here the CDR3 DNA reads TGTGCCACCAGCAGAGTATCCTACTATGGCTACACCTTC.